A single TCR beta chain is shown here with its context. Its antigen is undetermined. The ends were cut back, 4 bases at V and 1 base at J, with 12 bases in the middle. CDR3 length equals 15 residues. Germline CDR1 and CDR2: MNHEY and SVGAGI. Runs used v3.0 of the immunoSEQ assay and were done at survey level. Per-sample TRB depth target: about 35,000-50,000 T-cell genomes. TCRdb keeps only in-frame clones here, not all; method: immunoSEQ multiplex PCR. Of around 15,000 clones listed, around 75% are singletons. These data belong to a study of long-term antiretroviral therapy in people with HIV. Study findings and constraints: Among HIV repertoires, CDR3 length ranges were narrower than those of controls.

One or more pre-ART and two or more post-ART PBMC samples were available from each donor. Treatment for every participant with HIV took place in the United States. The chain has TRBV6-5 and TRBJ2-3, with D tentatively TRBD2 (7 bases). This TCR came from a woman between 45 and 60 years old with HIV. This sample comprised unsorted PBMCs, obtained 1.5 years before starting antiretroviral therapy. CDR3 loop: CASSSGAGGTDTQYF. In nucleotides, the CDR3 is TGTGCCAGCAGTTCGGGGGCGGGGGGCACAGATACGCAGTATTTT.